This T cell receptor (beta chain) originates from a study of T cell responses to AZD1222 COVID-19 vaccine. Study-wide results and limits: Regions 160-218 and 743-854 held dominance among vaccine-associated CD4 TCRs, which spanned spike. AZD1222 recipients seropositive at baseline numbered only six or seven.

Researchers grouped second doses given at about 4 or about 12 weeks into one pool. A word on this clone: The antigen is not known.

Germline values: CDR1 SNHLY, CDR2 FYNNEI. V was clipped by 6 bases and J by 9 bases; unmatched bases: 2. The CDR3 extends over 13 amino acids. Measured with immunoSEQ multiplex PCR; TCRdb has only the in-frame clones, and not every one. The profile covers 150,000 to 200,000 clones, with around 92% appearing a single time and 1.3% taken by the ten largest. This chain joins TRBV2 and TRBJ2-1; 13 nucleotides match TRBD2. Sample: peripheral blood, taken 28 days after the second AZD1222 dose. This TCR derives from an adult who received the AZD1222 COVID-19 vaccine. The CDR3, as DNA: TGTGCCAGCAGCGGACTAGCGGGGGTTGAGCAGTTCTTC. It translates to CASSGLAGVEQFF. The full variable domain, rest sourced from reference TRBV2 and TRBJ2-1, is EPEVTQTPSHQVTQMGQEVILRCVPISNHLYFYWYRQILGQKVEFLVSFYNNEISEKSEIFDDQFSVERPDGSNFTLKIRSTKLEDSAMYFCASSGLAGVEQFFGPGTRLTVL.